This TCR beta chain was obtained from a study of T cells after yellow fever vaccination. Overall study results and limits: Subsequent booster samples again held most clones from primary vaccination (more than 95% CD4, about 85% CD8).

TCRdb reprocessed the 5' RACE reads with MiXCR, giving one entry per CDR3 protein. The sample contains about 210,000 distinct CDR3 sequences, approximately 3.3% of which appear only once. V lost 3 bases and J 2 bases, leaving 11 bases between the germline ends. Germline values: CDR1 SNHLY, CDR2 FYNNEI. The CDR3 loop spans 14 amino acids. This clonotype was found many times. Its antigen is currently unknown. The TCR sequence derives from a young man who received the YFV17D yellow fever vaccine. The chain links TRBV2 to TRBJ2-7; TRBD1 might be the D (6 bases). Sequences were derived from CD4+ T cells sorted from PBMCs, sampled 10 days after the yellow fever booster vaccination. Here the CDR3 DNA reads TGTGCCAGCAGTGAGGGACACGGCACCTACGAGCAGTACGTC. Encoded protein: CASSEGHGTYEQYV.